The 22 T cell receptor beta chains reported below all come from one sample, sequenced in a study of early T cells in non-severe SARS-CoV-2 infection. TCRdb re-analysed the 5' RACE reads in MiXCR, keeping a single row per CDR3 protein. The repertoire includes 65,000 to 75,000 distinct CDR3 sequences, about 4.6% of them detected once, and roughly 3.7% sits in the top ten. The input for sequencing was whole blood, taken at baseline. Source of these receptors: an adult who was a healthcare worker with PCR-confirmed SARS-CoV-2 infection or an uninfected control (not recorded which). The donor label of this sample is uncertain.

This clonotype was picked up many times. The genes are TRBV11-2 and TRBJ2-2; TRBD2 aligns across 12 bases. There are 20 residues in the CDR3. Germline V gives CDR1 SGHAT, CDR2 FQNNGV. Trimming at V came to 1 base and at J to 3 bases, leaving 12 bases not matched to a gene. The CDR3 spells CASSLVPLAGGSLHTGELFF. CDR3 nucleotide sequence: TGTGCCAGCAGCTTAGTTCCCCTAGCGGGGGGGAGCCTCCACACCGGGGAGCTGTTTTTT.

This sequence joins TRBV6-6 and TRBJ1-4; D ambiguous. The CDR3 has 16 residues. The germline V gene encodes CDR1 MNHNY and CDR2 SVGAGI (reference sequence). Deletions cut 4 bases from V and 0 bases from J, with 12 bases between. CDR3: CASSFAGIATNEKLFF. CDR3 DNA sequence: TGTGCCAGCAGTTTTGCGGGGATCGCAACTAATGAAAAACTGTTTTTT.

This clonotype was detected ten times or more. The chain combines TRBV21-1 with TRBJ2-1; no check of the table's D call, TRBD2, against the DNA was made. TRBV21-1 is reported as a pseudogene. There are 15 residues in the CDR3. CDR3 DNA sequence: TGTGCCAGCAGCAAAGAGTCCTTTAGGGACAATGAGCAGTTCTTC. Translating gives CASSKESFRDNEQFF.

The sample holds many counts of this clonotype. This sequence joins TRBV20-1 and TRBJ2-4; TRBD2 is a possible D gene (6 bases). The CDR3 is 13 amino acids. CDR1 and CDR2 from the germline V gene are DFQATT and SNEGSKA (reference sequence). Trimming left V 1 base short and J 8 bases short, with 12 bases between. This CDR3 is CSARAGVRDIQYF. The CDR3 nucleotides are TGCAGTGCTAGAGCGGGGGTTCGAGACATTCAGTACTTC.

This clonotype was observed a few times. The J gene is TRBJ1-1, the V gene TRBV28, with D maybe TRBD1 (5 bases). This CDR3 has 15 amino acids. Germline values: CDR1 MDHEN, CDR2 SYDVKM. V was shortened by 2 bases and J by 5 bases, with 15 bases between the two germline ends. The CDR3: CASSLGDRSGTEAFF. Written as DNA, the CDR3 is TGTGCCAGCAGTTTAGGGGACCGTTCGGGGACTGAAGCTTTCTTT.

This clonotype was recorded many times. The chain couples TRBV7-2 to TRBJ1-2, with D possibly being TRBD1 (5 bases). Germline CDR1 SGHTA, CDR2 FQGNSA. Trimming left V 3 bases short and J 1 base short, with 6 bases between. The CDR3 sequence is 13 residues long. The CDR3 nucleotides read TGTGCCAGCAGCTTGGGGGTTAACTATGGCTACACCTTC. Its translation is CASSLGVNYGYTF.

At least ten counts were recorded for this clonotype. This chain joins TRBV11-2 and TRBJ1-6; D is uncertain. The CDR3 extends over 13 amino acids. V was clipped by 5 bases and J by 7 bases, with 9 bases between them. Germline V gene sequence: CDR1 SGHAT, CDR2 FQNNGV. CDR3 DNA sequence: TGTGCCAGCAGCGAAGGGCGCAATTCACCCCTCCACTTT. Translation gives CASSEGRNSPLHF.

The chain joins TRBV5-1 to TRBJ2-7; D gene ambiguous. The CDR3 is 14 amino acids. Trimming stripped 0 bases from V and 2 bases from J, with 9 bases between. CDR1 is SGHRS and CDR2 is YFSETQ in the germline V gene. The CDR3 nucleotides are TGCGCCAGCAGCTTGGGGCAGGTGACCTACGAGCAGTACTTC. It is translated as CASSLGQVTYEQYF.

This clonotype was counted a few times. The chain couples TRBV20-1 to TRBJ1-2; 8 bases align to TRBD1. The CDR3 is 13 residues long. Germline-derived CDR1 and CDR2 are DFQATT and SNEGSKA (reference sequence). Losses at the gene ends were 4 bases for V and 7 bases for J; bases not matched to a gene: 8. CDR3 in DNA: TGCAGTGCTACAGGGGGCGCCCCGGTTGGCTACACCTTC. This gives the protein CSATGGAPVGYTF.

The CDR3 region is CASSVSSPGQLYGYTF. Here the CDR3 DNA reads TGTGCCAGCAGCGTCTCCAGTCCGGGACAGTTATATGGCTACACCTTC. This chain links TRBV7-8 with TRBJ1-2; 7 bases map to TRBD1. CDR3 length: 16 amino acids. Germline V lookup: CDR1 SGHVS, CDR2 FQNEAQ. Unmatched junction bases numbered 14, after V lost 5 bases and J lost 5 bases.

V usage is TRBV27 and J usage is TRBJ2-3, with TRBD1 as a possible D gene (6 bases). The CDR3 is 16 amino acids. V was cut by 4 bases and J by 1 base, with 15 bases left in between. Germline CDR1 reads MNHEY; CDR2 reads SMNVEV (reference sequence). The CDR3 DNA sequence: TGTGCCAGCAGTTCCCCGGGACACCTCGGCACAGATACGCAGTATTTT. Protein sequence: CASSSPGHLGTDTQYF.

This clonotype has a count of ten or more. V and J are TRBV6-2 or TRBV6-3 and TRBJ1-1; D not resolved. CDR1 is MNHEY, CDR2 SVGEGT, per germline. Trimming removed 6 bases from V and 3 bases from J, with 14 bases in between. CDR3 length equals 14 residues. Written as DNA, the CDR3 is TGTGCCAGCAGAGACGCGGGGAGAGACACTGAAGCTTTCTTT. It yields the protein CASRDAGRDTEAFF.

The V gene is TRBV6-5, the J gene TRBJ2-7; the D is unclear. Germline values: CDR1 MNHEY, CDR2 SVGAGI. This CDR3 is 16 amino acids long. The V gene lost 0 bases and the J gene lost 0 bases, with 12 bases spanning the gap. The CDR3 DNA reads as TGTGCCAGCAGTTACTCCGGCCTCGCGAGCTCCTACGAGCAGTACTTC. Translation gives CASSYSGLASSYEQYF.

This clonotype was counted between two and nine times. In nucleotides, the CDR3 is TGTGCCAGCAGTGACGGCACGAAGCCCTACGAGCAGTACTTC. Protein product: CASSDGTKPYEQYF. The rearrangement joins TRBV2 to TRBJ2-7; no definite D call. Germline CDR1 and CDR2: SNHLY and FYNNEI. The CDR3 has 14 residues. V dropped 3 bases and J dropped 2 bases, with 11 bases sitting between them.

In its sample, this clonotype was seen many times. The chain joins TRBV12-3 or TRBV12-4 to TRBJ2-6; the D gene is possibly TRBD1 (5 bases). Trimming left V 5 bases short and J 2 bases short, with 13 bases between. The CDR3 has 16 amino acids. DNA of the CDR3: TGTGCCAGCAGTGCCCAGGGTCCGGCTGGGGCCAACGTCCTGACTTTC. Translation: CASSAQGPAGANVLTF.

This clonotype was found a few times. The chain employs TRBV29-1 and TRBJ1-2; D remains ambiguous. The CDR3 loop spans 11 amino acids. Germline CDR1 reads SQVTM; CDR2 reads ANQGSEA. The V gene lost 2 bases and the J gene lost 8 bases, with 9 bases spanning the gap. CDR3 region: CSVERGGGYTF. The CDR3 DNA follows: TGCAGCGTTGAACGGGGAGGCGGCTACACCTTC.

In its sample, this clonotype was seen a few times. The chain employs TRBV10-1 and TRBJ2-5; the D gene is possibly TRBD2 (6 bases). Germline V gene sequence: CDR1 WNHNN, CDR2 SYGVQD (reference sequence). The CDR3 runs 16 residues. V shed 5 bases and J shed 5 bases, with 21 bases lying between them. Here the CDR3 DNA reads TGCGCCAGCAGTTCGGCCGGGACTTTAGCTTGGGAGACCCAGTACTTC. Protein product: CASSSAGTLAWETQYF.

Of note for this clonotype: This may stem from a read error, because a much larger clone lies one nucleotide away. The rearrangement uses TRBV21-1 and TRBJ2-3; TRBD1 is the table's D call and was not checked against the DNA. TRBV21-1 is reported as a pseudogene. The CDR3 length is 15 residues. CDR3 in amino acids: CASSNETGRTDTQYF. In DNA, the CDR3 is TGTGCCAGCAGCAACGAGACAGGGCGCACAGATACGCAGTATTTT.

The CDR3 is CASSYQGVRDEQYF. In DNA form, the CDR3 reads TGTGCCAGCAGTTACCAGGGGGTAAGGGACGAGCAGTACTTC. V is TRBV6-2 or TRBV6-3 and J is TRBJ2-7; the match to TRBD1 covers 7 bases. In germline, CDR1 is MNHEY, CDR2 SVGEGT. The CDR3 is made up of 14 amino acids. After removal of 2 bases from V and 5 bases from J, the junction contained 6 bases not matched to a gene.

This clonotype was seen at least ten times. The CDR3 coding sequence is TGTGCCAGCCCCCTGGGGGAAAGTGGCTACACCTTC. Translated, it gives CASPLGESGYTF. The V call is TRBV11-3, the J call TRBJ1-2; D perhaps matches TRBD1 (5 bases). CDR3 length: 12 amino acids. Trimming removed 8 bases from V and 7 bases from J, with 14 bases in between. CDR1 is SGHNT, CDR2 YENEEA, per germline.

V and J are TRBV9 and TRBJ1-1, with D possibly matching TRBD1 (5 bases). Trimming took 3 bases from V and 4 from J, leaving 19 bases between them. The CDR3 extends over 16 amino acids. Germline loops: CDR1 SGDLS, CDR2 YYNGEE. CDR3 residues: CASSETPGLLGTEAFF. CDR3 DNA: TGTGCCAGCAGCGAAACCCCGGGACTGCTTGGCACTGAAGCTTTCTTT. Filled out from reference TRBV9 and TRBJ1-1, the complete variable domain reads DSGVTQTPKHLITATGQRVTLRCSPRSGDLSVYWYQQSLDQGLQFLIQYYNGEERAKGNILERFSAQQFPDLHSELNLSSLELGDSALYFCASSETPGLLGTEAFFGQGTRLTVV.

This chain connects TRBV28 to TRBJ2-5, with no clear D. Germline CDR1 is MDHEN and CDR2 is SYDVKM. V dropped 3 bases and J dropped 4 bases, with 12 bases sitting between them. This CDR3 spans 14 amino acids. The CDR3 protein is CASSFFPIAETQYF. In DNA, the CDR3 is TGTGCCAGCAGTTTTTTTCCGATAGCAGAGACCCAGTACTTC.